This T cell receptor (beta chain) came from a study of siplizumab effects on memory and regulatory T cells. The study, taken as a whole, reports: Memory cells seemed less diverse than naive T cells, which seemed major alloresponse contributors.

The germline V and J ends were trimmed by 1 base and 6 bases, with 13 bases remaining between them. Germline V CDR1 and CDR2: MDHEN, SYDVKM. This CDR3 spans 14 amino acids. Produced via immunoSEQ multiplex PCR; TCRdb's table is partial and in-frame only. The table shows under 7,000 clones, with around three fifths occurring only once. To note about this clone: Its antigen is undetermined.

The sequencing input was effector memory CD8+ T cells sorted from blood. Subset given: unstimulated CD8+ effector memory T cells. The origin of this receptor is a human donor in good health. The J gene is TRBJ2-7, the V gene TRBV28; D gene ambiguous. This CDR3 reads CASSLYNGPGEQYF. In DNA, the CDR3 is TGTGCCAGCAGTTTATATAACGGACCAGGCGAGCAGTACTTC.